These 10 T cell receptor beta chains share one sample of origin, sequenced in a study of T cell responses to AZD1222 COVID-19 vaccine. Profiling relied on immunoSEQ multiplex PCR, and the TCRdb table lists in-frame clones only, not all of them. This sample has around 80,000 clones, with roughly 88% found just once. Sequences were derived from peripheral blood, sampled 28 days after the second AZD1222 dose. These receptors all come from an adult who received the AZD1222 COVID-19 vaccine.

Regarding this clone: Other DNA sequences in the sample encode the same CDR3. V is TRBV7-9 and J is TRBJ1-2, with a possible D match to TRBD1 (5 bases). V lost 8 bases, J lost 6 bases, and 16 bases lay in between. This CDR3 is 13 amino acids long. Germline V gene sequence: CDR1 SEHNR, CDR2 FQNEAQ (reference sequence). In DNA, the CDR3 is TGTGCCAGCTCAGGGCCTGGGACGGATGGCTACACCTTC. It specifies CASSGPGTDGYTF.

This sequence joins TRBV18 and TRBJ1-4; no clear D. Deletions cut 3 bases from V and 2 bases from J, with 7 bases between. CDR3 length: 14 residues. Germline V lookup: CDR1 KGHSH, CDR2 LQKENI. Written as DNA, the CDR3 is TGTGCCAGCTCACCCCTCGGGACTAATGAAAAACTGTTTTTT. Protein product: CASSPLGTNEKLFF.

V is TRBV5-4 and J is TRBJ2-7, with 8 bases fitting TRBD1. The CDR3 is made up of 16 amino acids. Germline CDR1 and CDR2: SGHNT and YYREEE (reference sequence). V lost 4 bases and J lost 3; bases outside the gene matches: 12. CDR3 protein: CASSPLPDRAFYEQYF. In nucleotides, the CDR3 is TGTGCCAGCAGCCCGCTCCCGGACAGGGCATTCTACGAGCAGTACTTC.

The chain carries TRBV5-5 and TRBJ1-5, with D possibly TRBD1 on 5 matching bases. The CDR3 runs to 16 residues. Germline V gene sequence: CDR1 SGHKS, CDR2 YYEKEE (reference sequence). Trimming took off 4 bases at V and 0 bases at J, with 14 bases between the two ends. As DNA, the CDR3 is TGTGCCAGCAGCCCCGGCAGGGCCTCTAGCAATCAGCCCCAGCATTTT. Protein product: CASSPGRASSNQPQHF.

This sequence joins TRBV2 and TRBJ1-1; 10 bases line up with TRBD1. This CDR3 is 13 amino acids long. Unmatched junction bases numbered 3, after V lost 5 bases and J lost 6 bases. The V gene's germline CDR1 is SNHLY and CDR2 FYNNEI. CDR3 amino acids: CASSWDRGAEAFF. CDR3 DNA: TGTGCCAGCAGTTGGGACAGGGGAGCTGAAGCTTTCTTT.

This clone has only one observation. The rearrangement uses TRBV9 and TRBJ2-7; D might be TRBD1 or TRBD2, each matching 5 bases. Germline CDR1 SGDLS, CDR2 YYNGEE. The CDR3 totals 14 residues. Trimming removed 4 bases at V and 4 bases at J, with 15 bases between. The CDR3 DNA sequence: TGTGCCAGCAGCCCAAACGTGGGGGAATACGAGCAGTACTTC. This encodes CASSPNVGEYEQYF.

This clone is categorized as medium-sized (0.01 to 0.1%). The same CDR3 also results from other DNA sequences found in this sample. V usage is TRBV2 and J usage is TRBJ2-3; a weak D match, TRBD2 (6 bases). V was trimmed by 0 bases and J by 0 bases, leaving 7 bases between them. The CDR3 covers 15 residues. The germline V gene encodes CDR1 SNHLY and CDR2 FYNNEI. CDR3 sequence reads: CASSEAGGSTDTQYF. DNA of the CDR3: TGTGCCAGCAGTGAAGCGGGGGGTAGCACAGATACGCAGTATTTT.

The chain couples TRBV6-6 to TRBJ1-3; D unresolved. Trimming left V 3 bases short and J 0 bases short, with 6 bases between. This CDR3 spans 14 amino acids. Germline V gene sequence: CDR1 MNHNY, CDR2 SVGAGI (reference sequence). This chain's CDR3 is CASSYIASGNTIYF. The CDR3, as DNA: TGTGCCAGCAGTTATATCGCCTCTGGAAACACCATATATTTT.

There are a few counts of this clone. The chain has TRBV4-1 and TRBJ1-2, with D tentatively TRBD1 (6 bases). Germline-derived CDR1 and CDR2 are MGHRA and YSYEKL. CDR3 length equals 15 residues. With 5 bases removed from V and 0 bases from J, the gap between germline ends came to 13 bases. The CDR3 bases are TGCGCCAGCAGCGCCCGACAGGAACCTAACTATGGCTACACCTTC. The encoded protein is CASSARQEPNYGYTF.

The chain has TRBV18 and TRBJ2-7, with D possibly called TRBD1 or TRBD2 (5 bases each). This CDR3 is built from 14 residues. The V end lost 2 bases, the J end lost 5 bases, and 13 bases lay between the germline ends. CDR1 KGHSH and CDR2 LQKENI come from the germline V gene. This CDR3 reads CASSPIIRDHEQYF. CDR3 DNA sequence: TGTGCCAGCTCACCAATCATCAGGGACCACGAGCAGTACTTC.